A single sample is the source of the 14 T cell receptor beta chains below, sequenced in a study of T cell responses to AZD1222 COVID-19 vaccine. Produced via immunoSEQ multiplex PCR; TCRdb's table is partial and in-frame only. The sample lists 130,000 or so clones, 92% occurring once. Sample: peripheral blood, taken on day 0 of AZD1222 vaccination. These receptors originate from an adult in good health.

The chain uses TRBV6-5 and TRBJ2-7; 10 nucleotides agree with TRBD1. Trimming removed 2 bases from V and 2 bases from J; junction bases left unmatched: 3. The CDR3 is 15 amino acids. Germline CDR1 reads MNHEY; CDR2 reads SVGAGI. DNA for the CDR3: TGTGCCAGCAGTTACGTTGGACAGGGGGCCTACGAGCAGTACTTC. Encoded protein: CASSYVGQGAYEQYF.

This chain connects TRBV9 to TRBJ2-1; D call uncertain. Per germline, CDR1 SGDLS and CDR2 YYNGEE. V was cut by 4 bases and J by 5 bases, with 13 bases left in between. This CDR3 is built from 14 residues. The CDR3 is CASSRLGLNNEQFF. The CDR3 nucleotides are TGTGCCAGCAGCCGCCTTGGGCTAAACAATGAGCAGTTCTTC.

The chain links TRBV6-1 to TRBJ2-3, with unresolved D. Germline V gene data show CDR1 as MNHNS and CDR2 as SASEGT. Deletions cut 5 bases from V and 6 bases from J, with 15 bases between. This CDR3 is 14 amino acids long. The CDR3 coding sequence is TGTGCCAGCAGTCCGACTCGCACCGTGGATACGCAGTATTTT. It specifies CASSPTRTVDTQYF.

CDR3 nucleotide sequence: TGTGCCAGCAGTTACCAGGTTCGGAACGAGCAGTACTTC. It yields the protein CASSYQVRNEQYF. The chain links TRBV6-2 or TRBV6-3 to TRBJ2-7, with D hard to call. The CDR3 has 13 residues. Germline-derived CDR1 and CDR2 are MNHEY and SVGEGT. The germline V and J ends were trimmed by 2 bases and 5 bases, with 10 bases remaining between them.

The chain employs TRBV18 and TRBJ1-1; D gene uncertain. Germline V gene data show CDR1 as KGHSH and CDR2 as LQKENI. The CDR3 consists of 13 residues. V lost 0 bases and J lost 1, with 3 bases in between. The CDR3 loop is CASSPPENTEAFF. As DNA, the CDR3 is TGTGCCAGCTCACCACCGGAGAACACTGAAGCTTTCTTT.

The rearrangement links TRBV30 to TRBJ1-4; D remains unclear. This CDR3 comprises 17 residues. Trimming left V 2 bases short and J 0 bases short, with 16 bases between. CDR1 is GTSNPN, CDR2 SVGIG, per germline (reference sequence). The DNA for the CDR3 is TGTGCCTGGAGTCCCATCCTCGGTCAGGCAACTAATGAAAAACTGTTTTTT. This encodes CAWSPILGQATNEKLFF.

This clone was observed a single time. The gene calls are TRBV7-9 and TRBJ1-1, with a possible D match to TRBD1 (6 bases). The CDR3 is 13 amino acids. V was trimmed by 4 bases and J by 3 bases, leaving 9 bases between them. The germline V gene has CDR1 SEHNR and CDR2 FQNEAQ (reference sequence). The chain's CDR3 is CASSSTGYTEAFF. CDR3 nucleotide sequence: TGTGCCAGCAGCTCTACAGGGTACACTGAAGCTTTCTTT.

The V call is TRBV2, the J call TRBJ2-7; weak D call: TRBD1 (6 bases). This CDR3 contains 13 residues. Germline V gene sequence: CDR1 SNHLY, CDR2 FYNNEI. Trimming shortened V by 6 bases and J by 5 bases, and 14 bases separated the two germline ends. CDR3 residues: CASSPTGINEQYF. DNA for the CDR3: TGTGCCAGCAGCCCAACAGGGATCAACGAGCAGTACTTC.

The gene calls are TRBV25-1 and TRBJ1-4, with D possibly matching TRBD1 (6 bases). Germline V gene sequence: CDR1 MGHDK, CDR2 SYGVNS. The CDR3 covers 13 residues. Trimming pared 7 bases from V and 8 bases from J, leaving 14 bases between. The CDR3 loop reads CASKQGTVEKLFF. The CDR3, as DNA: TGTGCCAGCAAACAGGGTACGGTCGAAAAACTGTTTTTT.

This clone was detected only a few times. CDR3 residues: CASSRTGAITGELFF. The CDR3 DNA follows: TGTGCCAGCAGCCGGACAGGGGCTATCACCGGGGAGCTGTTTTTT. The V gene is TRBV7-9, the J gene TRBJ2-2, with 9 bases matching TRBD1. V lost 5 bases, J lost 4 bases, and 5 bases stayed unmatched. The CDR3 extends over 15 amino acids. Germline V gives CDR1 SEHNR, CDR2 FQNEAQ (reference sequence). The full variable domain, with the rest looked up from reference TRBV7-9 and TRBJ2-2, is DTGVSQNPRHKITKRGQNVTFRCDPISEHNRLYWYRQTLGQGPEFLTYFQNEAQLEKSRLLSDRFSAERPKGSFSTLEIQRTEQGDSAMYLCASSRTGAITGELFFGEGSRLTVL.

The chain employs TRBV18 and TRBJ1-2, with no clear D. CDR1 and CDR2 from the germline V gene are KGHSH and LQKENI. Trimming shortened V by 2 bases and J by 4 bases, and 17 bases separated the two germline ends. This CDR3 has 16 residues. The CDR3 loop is CASSPTEDSAGYGYTF. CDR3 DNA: TGTGCCAGCTCACCAACAGAGGACTCCGCGGGCTATGGCTACACCTTC. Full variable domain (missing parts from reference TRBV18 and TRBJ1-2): NAGVMQNPRHLVRRRGQEARLRCSPMKGHSHVYWYRQLPEEGLKFMVYLQKENIIDESGMPKERFSAEFPKEGPSILRIQQVVRGDSAAYFCASSPTEDSAGYGYTFGSGTRLTVV.

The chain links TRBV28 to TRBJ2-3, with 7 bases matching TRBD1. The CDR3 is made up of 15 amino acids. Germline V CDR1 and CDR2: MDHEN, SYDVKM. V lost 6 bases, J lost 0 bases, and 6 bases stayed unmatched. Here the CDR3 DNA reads TGTGCCAGCAGGGGTGACAGGGTCAGCACAGATACGCAGTATTTT. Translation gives CASRGDRVSTDTQYF.

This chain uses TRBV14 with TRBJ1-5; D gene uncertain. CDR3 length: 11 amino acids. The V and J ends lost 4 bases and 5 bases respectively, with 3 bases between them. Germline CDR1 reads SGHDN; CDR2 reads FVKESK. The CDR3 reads CASSRDQPQHF. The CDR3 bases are TGTGCCAGCAGCCGGGATCAGCCCCAGCATTTT.

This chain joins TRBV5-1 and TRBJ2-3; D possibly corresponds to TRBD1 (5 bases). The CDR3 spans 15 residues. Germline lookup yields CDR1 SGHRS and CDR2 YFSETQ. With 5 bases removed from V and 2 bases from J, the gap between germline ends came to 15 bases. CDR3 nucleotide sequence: TGCGCCAGCAGTCACCCCCGCAGGGTCACAGATACGCAGTATTTT. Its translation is CASSHPRRVTDTQYF.